The rows below give T cell receptor beta chains drawn from one sample of a study of blood T cells in healthy people across ages. TCRdb re-derived calls from the 5' RACE reads in MiXCR, one entry per CDR3 protein. The sample lists 700,000 or so distinct CDR3 sequences; approximately 22% were seen once. Sequenced: blood. These receptors originate from a man aged 65 to 79 in good health. Both conserved end residues are part of each CDR3. D genes are given only for firm matches. The size of a clone is reported for some rows only, either as once, few or many, or as a class for expanded clones.

v_gene	d_gene	abundance	len	j_gene	CDR3aa	CDR3nt
TRBV20-1	-	-	12	TRBJ1-5	CSARESEDTQHF	TGCAGTGCTAGGGAAAGCGAAGATACGCAGCATTTT
TRBV12-3/TRBV12-4	-	few	14	TRBJ2-1	CASSNTGPYAEQFF	TGTGCCAGCAGTAATACCGGACCTTATGCGGAGCAGTTCTTC
TRBV5-1	-	-	17	TRBJ2-2	CASSLTSAGAGTGELFF	TGCGCCAGCAGCTTAACGTCGGCGGGGGCAGGGACCGGGGAGCTGTTTTTT
TRBV28	TRBD1	-	15	TRBJ2-5	CASKPGQAYQETQYF	TGTGCCAGCAAGCCGGGACAGGCGTACCAAGAGACCCAGTACTTC
TRBV6-6	-	few	18	TRBJ2-1	CASSSPRGGIFTYNEQFF	TGTGCCAGCAGTTCTCCGCGGGGAGGCATCTTTACCTACAATGAGCAGTTCTTC
TRBV19	TRBD2	-	17	TRBJ2-4	CASSIPGLAGTKNIQYF	TGTGCCAGTAGTATCCCTGGACTAGCGGGGACCAAAAACATTCAGTACTTC
TRBV19	-	once	17	TRBJ2-7	CASSIVLRAGDDYEQYF	TGTGCCAGTAGTATAGTCCTCCGGGCAGGGGACGACTACGAGCAGTACTTC
TRBV19	TRBD2	-	15	TRBJ2-1	CASSIELAPYNEQFF	TGTGCCAGTAGTATCGAACTAGCGCCTTACAATGAGCAGTTCTTC
TRBV7-9	TRBD1	many	18	TRBJ2-4	CASSLGTDQSLAKNIQYF	TGTGCCAGCAGCTTGGGGACAGACCAGTCTCTAGCCAAAAACATTCAGTACTTC
TRBV4-1	-	few	17	TRBJ2-2	CASSLGGVIANTGELFF	TGCGCCAGCAGCCTGGGTGGAGTTATCGCGAACACCGGGGAGCTGTTTTTT
TRBV5-1	TRBD2	many	19	TRBJ2-3	CASSFRPGTSGGPPDTQYF	TGCGCCAGCAGCTTTCGTCCCGGGACTAGCGGGGGGCCACCAGATACGCAGTATTTT
TRBV29-1	-	few	14	TRBJ2-7	CSVTQTGGAYEQYF	TGCAGCGTTACCCAAACTGGGGGCGCGTACGAGCAGTACTTC
TRBV5-6	-	-	13	TRBJ2-7	CASSPVGRDEQYF	TGTGCCAGCAGTCCAGTCGGGCGCGACGAGCAGTACTTC
TRBV18	-	-	17	TRBJ2-6	CASSPQRQGTGANVLTF	TGTGCCAGCTCACCCCAGAGGCAGGGTACTGGGGCCAACGTCCTGACTTTC
TRBV5-1	-	few	13	TRBJ2-1	CASGDLSYNEQFF	TGCGCCTCTGGGGATCTTTCCTACAATGAGCAGTTCTTC
TRBV5-1	TRBD1	-	15	TRBJ1-2	CASSPEGTGDYGYTF	TGCGCCAGCAGCCCCGAAGGGACAGGGGACTATGGCTACACCTTC
TRBV7-9	-	-	14	TRBJ2-7	CASSSGLHAYEQYF	TGTGCCAGCAGCTCCGGACTCCATGCCTACGAGCAGTACTTC
TRBV7-3	-	many	13	TRBJ1-1	CASSLTEGSEAFF	TGTGCCAGCAGCTTAACCGAGGGTTCTGAAGCTTTCTTT
TRBV7-8	-	-	16	TRBJ2-1	CASSRGTASPYNEQFF	TGTGCCAGCAGCCGTGGGACGGCCTCTCCGTACAATGAGCAGTTCTTC
TRBV24-1	TRBD2	-	17	TRBJ2-1	CATSDGLAGEGHNEQFF	TGTGCCACCAGTGACGGACTAGCGGGAGAGGGTCACAATGAGCAGTTCTTC
TRBV6-5	TRBD2	-	15	TRBJ2-3	CASQGGLAGTDTQYF	TGTGCCAGCCAGGGAGGCCTAGCGGGGACAGATACGCAGTATTTT
TRBV18	-	few	14	TRBJ2-3	CASSPLAGTDTQYF	TGTGCCAGCTCACCACTAGCAGGCACAGATACGCAGTATTTT
TRBV14	-	few	13	TRBJ1-4	CASSQSLQGMLFF	TGTGCCAGCAGCCAAAGCCTACAGGGAATGTTGTTTTTT
TRBV7-9	TRBD1	few	15	TRBJ2-7	CASSSKDRGTYEQYF	TGTGCCAGCAGCTCCAAAGACAGGGGCACCTACGAGCAGTACTTC
TRBV6-6	TRBD1	many	14	TRBJ1-6	CASRTGTANSPLHF	TGTGCCAGCAGAACCGGGACAGCCAATTCACCCCTCCACTTT
TRBV5-1	-	few	16	TRBJ2-1	CASSLSPPSSYNEQFF	TGCGCCAGCAGCTTATCCCCCCCTAGCTCCTACAATGAGCAGTTCTTC
TRBV29-1	-	-	12	TRBJ2-5	CSVVGEQETQYF	TGCAGCGTTGTGGGGGAACAAGAGACCCAGTACTTC
TRBV6-5	TRBD1	-	16	TRBJ2-3	CASSYNRGTSTDTQYF	TGTGCCAGCAGTTACAACAGGGGGACTAGCACAGATACGCAGTATTTT
TRBV29-1	TRBD2	-	12	TRBJ2-7	CSVEGTSDEQYF	TGCAGCGTTGAGGGGACTAGCGACGAGCAGTACTTC
TRBV12-3/TRBV12-4	-	-	13	TRBJ1-1	CASSSFADTEALF	TGTGCCAGCTCCTCTTTCGCTGACACTGAAGCTCTCTTT
TRBV5-1	TRBD2	-	15	TRBJ2-5	CASSWEASGVGTQYF	TGCGCCAGCAGCTGGGAGGCTAGCGGGGTTGGGACCCAGTACTTC
TRBV12-3/TRBV12-4	-	many	13	TRBJ2-5	CASVNGVQETQYF	TGTGCCAGCGTCAATGGGGTCCAAGAGACCCAGTACTTC
TRBV11-3	TRBD1	-	14	TRBJ1-2	CASSTSGPGGGYTF	TGTGCCAGCAGCACCTCAGGGCCAGGGGGCGGCTACACCTTC
TRBV10-2	-	few	13	TRBJ2-7	CAAGRGVPYEQYF	TGCGCCGCCGGACGAGGGGTCCCCTACGAGCAGTACTTC
TRBV20-1	-	few	12	TRBJ1-2	CSATQGRNGYTF	TGCAGTGCCACCCAGGGGCGGAATGGCTACACCTTC
TRBV10-2	-	-	12	TRBJ1-1	CASSESPGVAFF	TGCGCCAGCAGTGAGTCCCCAGGGGTAGCTTTCTTT
TRBV6-5	TRBD1	-	13	TRBJ1-5	CASQDRANQPQHF	TGTGCCAGTCAGGACAGGGCTAATCAGCCCCAGCATTTT
TRBV7-2	TRBD1	few	16	TRBJ2-4	CAGSLDRGLAKNIQYF	TGTGCCGGCAGCTTAGACAGGGGGCTTGCCAAAAACATTCAGTACTTC
TRBV7-6	-	few	14	TRBJ2-2	CASSFPVNTGELFF	TGTGCCAGCAGTTTCCCCGTGAACACCGGGGAGCTGTTTTTT
TRBV6-2/TRBV6-3	-	few	12	TRBJ2-3	CASKRVTDTQYF	TGTGCCAGCAAGCGAGTCACAGATACGCAGTATTTT
TRBV6-5	-	few	14	TRBJ2-1	CATSSDYSYNEQFF	TGTGCCACCTCTAGCGACTACTCCTACAATGAGCAGTTCTTC
TRBV29-1	-	many	14	TRBJ1-5	CSVGTEYSNQPQHF	TGCAGCGTCGGGACGGAGTATAGCAATCAGCCCCAGCATTTT
TRBV15	TRBD2	few	18	TRBJ2-1	CATGRLTTRSGSLYEQFF	TGTGCCACCGGCAGACTAACCACCCGAAGCGGGAGCTTGTATGAGCAGTTCTTC
TRBV7-7	-	many	14	TRBJ2-5	CASSATVGIVPQYF	TGTGCCAGCAGCGCGACAGTGGGGATTGTGCCCCAGTACTTC
TRBV10-3	-	-	15	TRBJ2-5	CAISESTGRKETQYF	TGTGCCATCAGTGAGTCGACGGGCAGAAAAGAGACCCAGTACTTC
TRBV12-3/TRBV12-4	-	few	15	TRBJ2-2	CASVAGAGYTGELFF	TGTGCCAGCGTCGCCGGGGCAGGATACACCGGGGAGCTGTTTTTT
TRBV2	-	few	14	TRBJ2-5	CASSVLRSQETQYF	TGTGCCAGCAGTGTTCTTCGCTCTCAAGAGACCCAGTACTTC
TRBV14	TRBD1	-	18	TRBJ1-2	CASSQPAGTGGSNYGYTF	TGTGCCAGCAGCCAACCTGCCGGGACAGGGGGCTCTAACTATGGCTACACCTTC
TRBV24-1	-	-	15	TRBJ2-1	CATSARRQPLSEQFF	TGTGCCACCAGTGCTAGGCGGCAACCGTTGAGTGAGCAGTTCTTC
TRBV6-2/TRBV6-3	-	few	15	TRBJ2-1	CASEPVEDYYNEQFF	TGTGCCAGCGAACCGGTCGAGGACTATTACAATGAGCAGTTCTTC
TRBV10-3	TRBD1	-	15	TRBJ1-1	CAISNRGQVDTEAFF	TGTGCCATCAGTAACAGGGGGCAGGTTGACACTGAAGCTTTCTTT
TRBV28	-	once	14	TRBJ1-2	CASTGTRPNYGYTF	TGTGCCAGCACCGGGACACGGCCTAACTATGGCTACACCTTC
TRBV4-3	-	many	15	TRBJ2-3	CASSQEASDTDTQYF	TGCGCCAGCAGCCAAGAGGCTAGCGACACGGATACGCAGTATTTT
TRBV29-1	-	-	13	TRBJ1-2	CSVSTPGGYGYTF	TGCAGCGTATCGACTCCCGGTGGTTATGGCTACACCTTC